A single sample is the source of the 5 T cell receptor beta chains below, sequenced in a study of T cells in Graves' hyperthyroidism and ophthalmopathy. What was amplified from RNA transcripts were TCR beta CDR3 regions. HTBI primers drove first-round RT-PCR of the TCR CDR3. One entry per CDR3 protein results from TCRdb running MiXCR on the multiplex PCR reads. The sample records some 350,000 distinct CDR3 sequences, around 25% being singletons. The material sequenced was blood. Receptors were obtained from a man aged 45 to 65 with Graves' hyperthyroidism.

Only a few counts were recorded for this clonotype. V usage is TRBV5-1 and J usage is TRBJ1-4; TRBD1 might be the D (5 bases). Trimming removed 0 bases from V and 4 bases from J, with 10 bases in between. The CDR3 runs to 15 residues. In germline, CDR1 is SGHRS, CDR2 YFSETQ. CDR3 bases: TGCGCCAGCAGCTTGGTGGGACCGGATAATGAAAAACTGTTTTTT. Protein sequence: CASSLVGPDNEKLFF.

The rearrangement uses TRBV12-3 or TRBV12-4 and TRBJ2-1; no reliable D call. V lost 1 base, J lost 2 bases, and 6 bases lay in between. The CDR3 spans 14 residues. The CDR3 nucleotides are TGTGCCAGCAGTTTAGACCCGACCTACAATGAGCAGTTCTTC. Translated, it gives CASSLDPTYNEQFF.

The V and J genes are TRBV11-2 and TRBJ2-5; 7 bases map to TRBD1. This CDR3 contains 14 residues. Germline-derived CDR1 and CDR2 are SGHAT and FQNNGV. Trimming removed 5 bases from V and 1 base from J; junction bases left unmatched: 4. This chain's CDR3 is CASSHWDSQETQYF. The CDR3 nucleotides are TGTGCCAGCAGCCACTGGGACAGCCAAGAGACCCAGTACTTC.

A few counts support this clonotype. Written as DNA, the CDR3 is TGTGCCAGCAGCTTGAGAAACGCAGATACGCAGTATTTT. It encodes CASSLRNADTQYF. The J gene is TRBJ2-3, the V gene TRBV7-2; D is unclear. Trimming shortened V by 3 bases and J by 4 bases, and 8 bases separated the two germline ends. Germline lookup yields CDR1 SGHTA and CDR2 FQGNSA. The CDR3 extends over 13 amino acids.

This clonotype was detected a few times. A junction end diverges from the germline sequence, so it may reflect a read error. The chain is built from TRBV28 and TRBJ2-2; no clear D gene. The germline gives CDR1 MDHEN, CDR2 SYDVKM. This CDR3 comprises 12 residues. In DNA form, the CDR3 reads TGTGCCAGCAGTTTATCGCAGAGCACCGCGGTTTTT. Amino acids: CASSLSQSTAVF.